This T cell receptor beta chain derives from a study of T cells in women clearing cervical HPV infection. Findings of the study overall: CIN3+ cases had significantly higher TCR richness than controls; evenness did not differ.

As to this clone: Its specificity is not known.

Sequencing was performed with immunoSEQ multiplex PCR; in TCRdb, only in-frame clones are kept and a portion is missing. Across approximately 30,000 clones, the top ten clones capture roughly 15% of the sample. The sample was blood buffy coat. The clonotype comes from a woman aged 18 to 75 with a cervical HPV16 infection that either progressed to CIN3+ or cleared (not recorded which).

CDR3 protein: CAWSGKYPGTNVLTF. The covered CDR3 bases are TGTGCCTGGAGTGGTAAATACCCAGGGACCAACGTC. V usage is TRBV30 and J usage is TRBJ2-6; the D gene is possibly TRBD1 (5 bases). The CDR3 extends 3 residues past the end of the read, so its final part is completed from the germline J gene. This CDR3 contains 15 residues. The germline V and J ends were trimmed by 1 base and 8 bases, with 15 bases remaining between them. Looked up from germline, CDR1 is GTSNPN and CDR2 is SVGIG (reference sequence). Full variable domain (remainder filled in from reference TRBV30 and TRBJ2-6): SQTIHQWPATLVQPVGSPLSLECTVEGTSNPNLYWYRQAAGRGLQLLFYSVGIGQISSEVPQNLSASRPQDRQFILSSKKLLLSDSGFYLCAWSGKYPGTNVLTFGAGSRLTVL.